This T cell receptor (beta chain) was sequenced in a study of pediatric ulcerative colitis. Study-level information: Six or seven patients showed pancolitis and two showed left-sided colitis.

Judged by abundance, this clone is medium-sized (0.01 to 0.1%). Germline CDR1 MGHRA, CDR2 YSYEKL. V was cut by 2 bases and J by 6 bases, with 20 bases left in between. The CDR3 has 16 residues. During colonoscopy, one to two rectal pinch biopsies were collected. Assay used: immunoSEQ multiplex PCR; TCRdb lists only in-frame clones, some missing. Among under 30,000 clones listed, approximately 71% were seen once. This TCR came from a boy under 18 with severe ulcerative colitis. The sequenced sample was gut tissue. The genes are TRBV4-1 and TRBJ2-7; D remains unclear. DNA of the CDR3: TGCGCCAGCAGCCAATTAGTGGGCATTCGACCCGGCGAGCAGTACTTC. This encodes CASSQLVGIRPGEQYF.